Sequencing of this TCR beta chain was carried out in a study of long-term antiretroviral therapy in people with HIV. Study conclusions and caveats: Controls exceeded HIV repertoires in CDR3 length range. Patients on ART gained diversity, which nonetheless stayed below transplant donor controls.

An immunoSEQ assay, version v3.0, was performed at survey level. Sequencing of each sample targeted 40,000-50,000 T-cell genomes. Profiled with immunoSEQ multiplex PCR; TCRdb holds only in-frame clones, not every one. The repertoire holds roughly 16,000 clones, with roughly 77% as singletons. Sampling of each donor yielded at least one pre-ART PBMC sample and at least two post-ART PBMC samples. This clone was counted only a few times. The antigen remains unidentified. The CDR3 is 13 amino acids. The ends lost 5 bases at V and 4 bases at J; junction bases unmatched: 2. The germline V gene has CDR1 MNHEY and CDR2 SVGAGI.

Specimen: unsorted PBMCs, collected 0.3 years after starting antiretroviral therapy. The TCR originated in a young man with HIV. The V gene is TRBV6-5, the J gene TRBJ1-5, with 7 bases that match TRBD1. As DNA, the CDR3 is TGTGCCAGCAGTCCACAGGGGAATCAGCCCCAGCATTTT. Translated, it gives CASSPQGNQPQHF.